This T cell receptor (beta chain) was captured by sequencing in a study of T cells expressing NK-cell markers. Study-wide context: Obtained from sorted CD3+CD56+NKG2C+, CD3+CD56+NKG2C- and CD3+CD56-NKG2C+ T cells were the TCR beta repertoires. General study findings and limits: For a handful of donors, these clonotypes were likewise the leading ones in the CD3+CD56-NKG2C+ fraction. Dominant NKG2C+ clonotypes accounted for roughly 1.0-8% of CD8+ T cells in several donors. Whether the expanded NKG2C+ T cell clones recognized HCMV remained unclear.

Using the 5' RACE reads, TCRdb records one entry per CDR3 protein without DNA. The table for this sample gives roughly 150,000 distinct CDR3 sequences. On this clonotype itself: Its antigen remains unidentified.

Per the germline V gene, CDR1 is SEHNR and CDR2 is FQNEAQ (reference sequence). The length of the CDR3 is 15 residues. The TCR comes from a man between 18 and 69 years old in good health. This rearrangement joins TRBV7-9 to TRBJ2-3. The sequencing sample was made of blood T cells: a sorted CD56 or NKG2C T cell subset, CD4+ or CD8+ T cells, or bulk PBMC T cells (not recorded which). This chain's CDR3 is CASSRRTKGTDTQYF.